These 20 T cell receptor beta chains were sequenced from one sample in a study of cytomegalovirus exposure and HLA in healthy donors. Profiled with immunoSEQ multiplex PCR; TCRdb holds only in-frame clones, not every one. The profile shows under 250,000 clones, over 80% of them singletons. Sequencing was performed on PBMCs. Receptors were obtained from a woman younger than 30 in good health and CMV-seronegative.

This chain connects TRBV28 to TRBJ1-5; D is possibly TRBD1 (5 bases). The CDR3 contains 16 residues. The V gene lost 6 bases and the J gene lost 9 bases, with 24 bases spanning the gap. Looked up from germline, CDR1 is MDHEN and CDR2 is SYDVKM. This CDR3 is CASRFRTGGGLMPQHF. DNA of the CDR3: TGTGCCAGCAGATTCAGGACGGGGGGAGGCTTGATGCCCCAGCATTTT.

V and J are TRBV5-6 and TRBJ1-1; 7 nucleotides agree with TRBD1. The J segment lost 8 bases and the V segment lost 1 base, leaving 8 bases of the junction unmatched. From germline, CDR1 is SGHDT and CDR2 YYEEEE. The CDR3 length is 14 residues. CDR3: CASSLKRGRSEAFF. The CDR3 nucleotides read TGTGCCAGCAGCTTGAAGAGGGGGCGATCCGAAGCTTTCTTT.

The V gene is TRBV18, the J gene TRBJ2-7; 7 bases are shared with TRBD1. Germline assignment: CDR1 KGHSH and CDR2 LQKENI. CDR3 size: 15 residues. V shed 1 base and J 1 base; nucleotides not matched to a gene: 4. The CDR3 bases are TGTGCCAGCTCACCACGGACAGGTCGGTCCTACGAGCAGTACTTC. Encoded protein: CASSPRTGRSYEQYF.

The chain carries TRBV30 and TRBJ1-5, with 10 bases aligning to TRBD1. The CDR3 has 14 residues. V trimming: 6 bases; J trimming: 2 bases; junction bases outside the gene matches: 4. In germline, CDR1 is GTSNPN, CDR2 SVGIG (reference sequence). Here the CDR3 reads CACQTGGGNQPQHF. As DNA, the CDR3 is TGTGCCTGCCAGACAGGGGGCGGCAATCAGCCCCAGCATTTT. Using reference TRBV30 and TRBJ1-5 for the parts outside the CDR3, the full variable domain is SQTIHQWPATLVQPVGSPLSLECTVEGTSNPNLYWYRQAAGRGLQLLFYSVGIGQISSEVPQNLSASRPQDRQFILSSKKLLLSDSGFYLCACQTGGGNQPQHFGDGTRLSIL.

The CDR3 here is CASSLGLAGHQETQYF. As DNA, the CDR3 is TGTGCCAGCAGTTTAGGACTAGCGGGTCATCAAGAGACCCAGTACTTC. The chain employs TRBV27 and TRBJ2-5; 11 bases agree with TRBD2. The CDR3 has 16 residues. J gave up 2 bases and V 2 bases, and 4 bases lay outside the gene matches. Germline values: CDR1 MNHEY, CDR2 SMNVEV (reference sequence).

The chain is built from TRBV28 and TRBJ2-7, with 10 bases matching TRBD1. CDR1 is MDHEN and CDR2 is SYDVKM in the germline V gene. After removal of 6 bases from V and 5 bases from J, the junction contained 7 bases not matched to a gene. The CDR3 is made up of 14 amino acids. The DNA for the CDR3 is TGTGCCAGCAGCGTGACAGGGGGCTTCGACGAGCAGTACTTC. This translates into CASSVTGGFDEQYF.

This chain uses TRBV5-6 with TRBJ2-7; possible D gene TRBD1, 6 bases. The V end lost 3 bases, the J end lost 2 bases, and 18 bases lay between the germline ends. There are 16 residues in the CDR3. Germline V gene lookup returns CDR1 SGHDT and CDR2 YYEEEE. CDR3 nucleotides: TGTGCCAGCAGCTCGCTACCTGACAGGCGCGCCTACGAGCAGTACTTC. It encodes CASSSLPDRRAYEQYF. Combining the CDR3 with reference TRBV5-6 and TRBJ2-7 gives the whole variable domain DAGVTQSPTHLIKTRGQQVTLRCSPKSGHDTVSWYQQALGQGPQFIFQYYEEEERQRGNFPDRFSGHQFPNYSSELNVNALLLGDSALYLCASSSLPDRRAYEQYFGPGTRLTVT.

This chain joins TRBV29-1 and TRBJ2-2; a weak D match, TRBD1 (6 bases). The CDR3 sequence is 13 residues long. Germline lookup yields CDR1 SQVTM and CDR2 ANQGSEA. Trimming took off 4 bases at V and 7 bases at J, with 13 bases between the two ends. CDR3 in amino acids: CSVGLQGNGELFF. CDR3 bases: TGCAGCGTTGGCCTACAGGGTAACGGGGAGCTGTTTTTT.

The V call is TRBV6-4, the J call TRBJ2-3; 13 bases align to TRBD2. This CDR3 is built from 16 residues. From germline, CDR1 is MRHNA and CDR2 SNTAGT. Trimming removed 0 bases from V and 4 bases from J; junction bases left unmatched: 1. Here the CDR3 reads CASSDSLAGGPDTQYF. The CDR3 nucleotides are TGTGCCAGCAGTGACTCACTAGCGGGAGGGCCAGATACGCAGTATTTT.

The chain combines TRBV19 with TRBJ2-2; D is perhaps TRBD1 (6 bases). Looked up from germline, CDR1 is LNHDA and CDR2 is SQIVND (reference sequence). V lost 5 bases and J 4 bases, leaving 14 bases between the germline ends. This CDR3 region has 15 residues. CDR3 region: CASSLPGHRTGELFF. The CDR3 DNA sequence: TGTGCCAGTAGTCTCCCGGGACATCGCACCGGGGAGCTGTTTTTT.

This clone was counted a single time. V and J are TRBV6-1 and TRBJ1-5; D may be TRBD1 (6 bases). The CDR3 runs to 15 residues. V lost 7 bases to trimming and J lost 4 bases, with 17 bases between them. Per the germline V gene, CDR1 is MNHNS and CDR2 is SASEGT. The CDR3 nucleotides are TGTGCCAGCAAAGGGACAAGGTTTCGGAATCAGCCCCAGCATTTT. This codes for CASKGTRFRNQPQHF.

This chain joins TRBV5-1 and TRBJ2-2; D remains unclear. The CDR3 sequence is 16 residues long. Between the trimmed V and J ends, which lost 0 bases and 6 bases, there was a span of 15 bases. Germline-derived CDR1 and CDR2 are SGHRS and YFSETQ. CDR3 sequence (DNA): TGCGCCAGCAGCTTGGTGAGGAGACCATCCCCCGGGGAGCTGTTTTTT. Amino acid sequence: CASSLVRRPSPGELFF. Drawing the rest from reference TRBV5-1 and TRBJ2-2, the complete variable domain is KAGVTQTPRYLIKTRGQQVTLSCSPISGHRSVSWYQQTPGQGLQFLFEYFSETQRNKGNFPGRFSGRQFSNSRSEMNVSTLELGDSALYLCASSLVRRPSPGELFFGEGSRLTVL.

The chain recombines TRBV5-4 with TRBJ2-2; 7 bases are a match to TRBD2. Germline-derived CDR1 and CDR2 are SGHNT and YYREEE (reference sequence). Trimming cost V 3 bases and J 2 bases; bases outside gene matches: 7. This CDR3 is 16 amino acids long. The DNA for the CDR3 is TGTGCCAGCAGCTGGGGGAGCGGGACCAACACCGGGGAGCTGTTTTTT. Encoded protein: CASSWGSGTNTGELFF.

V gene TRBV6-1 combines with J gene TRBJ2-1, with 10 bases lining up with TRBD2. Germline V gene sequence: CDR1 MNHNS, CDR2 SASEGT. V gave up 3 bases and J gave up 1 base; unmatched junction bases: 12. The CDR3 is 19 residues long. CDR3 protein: CASSDYRFQLAGSYNEQFF. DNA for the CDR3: TGTGCCAGCAGTGACTATCGTTTTCAACTAGCGGGGTCCTACAATGAGCAGTTCTTC.

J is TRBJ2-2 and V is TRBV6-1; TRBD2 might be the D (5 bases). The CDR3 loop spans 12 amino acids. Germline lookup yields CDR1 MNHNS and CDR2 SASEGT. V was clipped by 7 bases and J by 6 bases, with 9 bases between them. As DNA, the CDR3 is TGTGCCAGCACCGCGGGCCCCGGGGAGCTGTTTTTT. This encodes CASTAGPGELFF.

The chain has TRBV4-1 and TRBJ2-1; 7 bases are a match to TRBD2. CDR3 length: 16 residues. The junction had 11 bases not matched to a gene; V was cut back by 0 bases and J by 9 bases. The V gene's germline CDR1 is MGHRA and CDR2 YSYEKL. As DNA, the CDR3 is TGCGCCAGCAGCCAAGATCTCGGCGGGAGATTCGGTGAGCAGTTCTTC. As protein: CASSQDLGGRFGEQFF.

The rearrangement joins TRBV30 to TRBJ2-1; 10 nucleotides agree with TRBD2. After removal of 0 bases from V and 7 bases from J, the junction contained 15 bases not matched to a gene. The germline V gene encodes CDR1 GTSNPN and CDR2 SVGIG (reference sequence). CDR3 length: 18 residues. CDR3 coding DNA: TGTGCCTGGAGTGTAGAAACCCCCTCTAGCGGGAGATGGAATGAGCAGTTCTTC. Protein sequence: CAWSVETPSSGRWNEQFF.

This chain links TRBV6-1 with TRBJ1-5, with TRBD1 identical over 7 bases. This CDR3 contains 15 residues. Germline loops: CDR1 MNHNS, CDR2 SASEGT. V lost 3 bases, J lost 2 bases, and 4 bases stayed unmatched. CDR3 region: CASSESTGGNQPQHF. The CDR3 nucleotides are TGTGCCAGCAGTGAGTCTACAGGGGGCAATCAGCCCCAGCATTTT.

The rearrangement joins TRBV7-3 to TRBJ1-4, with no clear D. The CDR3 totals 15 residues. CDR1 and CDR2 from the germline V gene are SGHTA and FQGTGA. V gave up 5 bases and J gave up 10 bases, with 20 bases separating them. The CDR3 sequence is CASSLQTGPDGKLFF. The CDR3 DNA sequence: TGTGCCAGCAGCCTACAGACCGGCCCCGACGGAAAACTGTTTTTT. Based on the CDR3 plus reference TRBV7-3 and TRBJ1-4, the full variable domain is GAGVSQTPSNKVTEKGKYVELRCDPISGHTALYWYRQSLGQGPEFLIYFQGTGAADDSGLPNDRFFAVRPEGSVSTLKIQRTERGDSAVYLCASSLQTGPDGKLFFGSGTQLSVL.

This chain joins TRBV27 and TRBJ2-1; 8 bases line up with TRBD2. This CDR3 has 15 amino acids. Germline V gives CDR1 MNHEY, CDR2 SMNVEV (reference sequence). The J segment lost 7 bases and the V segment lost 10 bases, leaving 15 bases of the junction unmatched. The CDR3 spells CANPRAGEWRNEQFF. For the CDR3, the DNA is TGTGCCAACCCGAGAGCGGGAGAGTGGAGGAATGAGCAGTTCTTC.